This T cell receptor beta chain was profiled in a study of sequential checkpoint blockade in melanoma. The overall study: Maintenance nivolumab came after either treatment sequence. TCRbeta immunosequencing was performed on DNA from 75 to 95 pretreatment melanoma tumor samples. Matched biopsies came pretreatment and at week 13 for around 24 patients. Overall study results and limits: PD-L1 staining and CD8+ counts, not mutational load, tracked tumor T-cell clonality.

Comment on this clone: Antigen specificity is unknown.

Treatment: randomized to nivolumab then ipilimumab (arm A) or the reverse (arm B). The V and J ends lost 5 bases and 1 base respectively, with 14 bases between them. CDR3 length: 15 amino acids. The germline CDR1 and CDR2 sequences are MNHGY and SAAAGT. Sequencing was performed with immunoSEQ multiplex PCR; in TCRdb, only in-frame clones are kept and a portion is missing. This sample has about 5,600 clones, with about 32% found just once. The receptor comes from a human donor with melanoma. The sample was tumor tissue (inferred from file names), taken from a patient given nivolumab and ipilimumab in sequence. The rearrangement links TRBV6-8 to TRBJ2-5; weak D call: TRBD1 (6 bases). This CDR3 reads CASSPRQAFQETQYF. The CDR3 DNA reads as TGTGCCAGCAGTCCCCGACAGGCCTTCCAAGAGACCCAGTACTTC.